This T cell receptor beta chain is drawn from a study of low-dose radiotherapy and immunotherapy resistance in tumors. Time point: before trial treatment. All of the donors were given nivolumab, ipilimumab, aspirin, low-dose cyclophosphamide and low-dose radiotherapy as part of RACIN, a single-arm trial. Those eligible were patients bearing advanced solid tumors lacking tumor-infiltrating lymphocytes. This CDR3 is 16 amino acids long. Germline-derived CDR1 and CDR2 are SGHRS and YFSETQ. V was trimmed by 0 bases and J by 7 bases, leaving 19 bases between them. Within the sample, this clonotype is medium-sized. Alpha and beta chains were covered, as first-strand cDNA relied on TRAV- and TRBV-specific primers. With a V-primer adapter and a constant-region primer, TCRs were amplified for roughly 21 PCR cycles. With in vitro transcription, the isolated mRNA was amplified. TCRdb passed the reads through MiXCR, listing each CDR3 protein once. The profile shows 55,000 to 70,000 distinct CDR3 sequences, 25% of them singletons.

The rearrangement links TRBV5-1 to TRBJ1-2, with no clear D. This TCR was sampled from a male donor with prostate cancer. The sample in question was PBMCs, obtained before treatment. DNA of the CDR3: TGCGCCAGCAGCTTGGGAGGAGTCACCGGAACGACTGGCTACACCTTC. Amino acids: CASSLGGVTGTTGYTF.